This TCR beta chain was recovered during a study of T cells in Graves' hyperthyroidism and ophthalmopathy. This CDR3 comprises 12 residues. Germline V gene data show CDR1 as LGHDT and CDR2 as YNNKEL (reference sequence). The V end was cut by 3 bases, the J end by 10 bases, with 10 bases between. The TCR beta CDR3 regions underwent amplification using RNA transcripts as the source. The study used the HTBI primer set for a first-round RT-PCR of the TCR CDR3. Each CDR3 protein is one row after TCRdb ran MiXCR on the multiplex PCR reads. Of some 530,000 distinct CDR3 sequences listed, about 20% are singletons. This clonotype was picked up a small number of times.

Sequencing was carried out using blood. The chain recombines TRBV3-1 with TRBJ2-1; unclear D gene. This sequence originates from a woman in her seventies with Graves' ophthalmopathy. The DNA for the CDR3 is TGTGCCAGCAGCCACCGGCAAGCCGAGCAGTTCTTC. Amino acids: CASSHRQAEQFF.